This TCR beta chain was captured by sequencing in a study of PD-L1 blockade in urothelial cancer. About the study: Male patients with bladder-origin urothelial cancer numbered about 90% of the 29. Prior exposure to chemotherapy in patients amounted to 0 to 3 regimens received. Researchers found blood samples held a median of around 140,000 T cells. Samples came from 3 weeks, at the second dose, and 6 weeks into treatment.

TCRdb's copy holds only in-frame clones and misses some; the assay was immunoSEQ multiplex PCR. The profile shows around 66,000 clones, almost 90% of them singletons. Time point reported: peripheral blood 6 weeks after treatment start. The CDR3 has 13 residues. Germline assignment: CDR1 SEHNR and CDR2 FQNEAQ (reference sequence). V gave up 1 base and J gave up 6 bases, with 7 bases separating them. This chain links TRBV7-9 with TRBJ1-5, with D perhaps TRBD1 (5 bases). The receptor comes from a man aged 55 to 70 with urothelial cancer. Source: PBMCs, taken around atezolizumab (anti-PD-L1) treatment. CDR3 protein: CASSLGQFQPQHF. CDR3 DNA: TGTGCCAGCAGCTTAGGACAGTTTCAGCCCCAGCATTTT.